The present T cell receptor (beta chain) was sequenced within a study of Graves' ophthalmopathy and Graves' hyperthyroidism. Trimming shortened V by 1 base and J by 7 bases, and 13 bases separated the two germline ends. This CDR3 has 15 residues. Patients newly diagnosed with hyperthyroidism, under 2 months' duration, were aged 18 to 65, the study reports. RNA transcripts provided the template for amplifying TCR beta CDR3 regions. First-round RT-PCR employed HTBI primers, with a second-round multiplex PCR after it. One entry per CDR3 protein results from TCRdb running MiXCR on the multiplex PCR reads. The table lists about 1.2 million distinct CDR3 sequences, less than 45% of them singletons. This clonotype was seen a few times.

The sequencing input was peripheral blood or thyroid tissue (not recorded which). The TCR comes from an adult man with Graves' hyperthyroidism. The gene calls are TRBV12-3 or TRBV12-4 and TRBJ2-2; weak D call: TRBD1 (5 bases). CDR3 residues: CASSLGQGGIGELFF. CDR3 DNA sequence: TGTGCCAGCAGTTTAGGGCAGGGCGGTATCGGGGAGCTGTTTTTT.